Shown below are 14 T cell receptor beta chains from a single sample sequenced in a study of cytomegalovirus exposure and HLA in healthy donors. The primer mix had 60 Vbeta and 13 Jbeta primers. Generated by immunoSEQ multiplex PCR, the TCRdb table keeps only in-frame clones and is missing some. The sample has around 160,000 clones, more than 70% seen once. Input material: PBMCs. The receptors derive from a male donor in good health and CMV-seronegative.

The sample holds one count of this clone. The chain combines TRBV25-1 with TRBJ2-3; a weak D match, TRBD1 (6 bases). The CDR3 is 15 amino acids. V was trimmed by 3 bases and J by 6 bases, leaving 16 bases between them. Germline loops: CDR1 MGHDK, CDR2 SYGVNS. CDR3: CASSEAPRGSDTQYF. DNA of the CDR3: TGTGCCAGCAGTGAGGCCCCAAGGGGGTCCGATACGCAGTATTTT.

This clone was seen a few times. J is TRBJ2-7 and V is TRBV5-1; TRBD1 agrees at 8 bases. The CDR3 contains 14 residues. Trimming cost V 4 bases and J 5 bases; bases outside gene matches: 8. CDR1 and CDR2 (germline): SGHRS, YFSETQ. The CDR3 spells CASSHQPGQDEQYF. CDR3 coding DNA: TGCGCCAGCAGCCATCAACCGGGACAGGACGAGCAGTACTTC.

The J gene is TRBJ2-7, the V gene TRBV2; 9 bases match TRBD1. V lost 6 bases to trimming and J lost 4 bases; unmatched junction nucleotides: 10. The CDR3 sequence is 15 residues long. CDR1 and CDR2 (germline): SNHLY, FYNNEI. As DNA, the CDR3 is TGTGCCAGCAGAAAGCCCGGGACAGGGTATTACGAGCAGTACTTC. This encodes CASRKPGTGYYEQYF.

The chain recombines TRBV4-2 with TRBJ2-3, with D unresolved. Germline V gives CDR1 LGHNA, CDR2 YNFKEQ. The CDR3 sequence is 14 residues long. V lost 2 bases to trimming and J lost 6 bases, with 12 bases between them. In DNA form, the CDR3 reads TGTGCCAGCAGCCAAACCCAGAGGCCGGATACGCAGTATTTT. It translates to CASSQTQRPDTQYF.

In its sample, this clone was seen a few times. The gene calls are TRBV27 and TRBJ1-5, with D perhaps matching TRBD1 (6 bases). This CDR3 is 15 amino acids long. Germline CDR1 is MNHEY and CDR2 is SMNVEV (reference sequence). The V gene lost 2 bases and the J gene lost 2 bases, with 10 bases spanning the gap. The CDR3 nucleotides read TGTGCCAGCAGTTTAGCAGGGGCCGGCAATCAGCCCCAGCATTTT. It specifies CASSLAGAGNQPQHF.

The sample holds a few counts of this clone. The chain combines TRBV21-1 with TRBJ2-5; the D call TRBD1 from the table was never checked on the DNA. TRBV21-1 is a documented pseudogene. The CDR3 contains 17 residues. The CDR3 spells CASSKWLPGHKKETQYF. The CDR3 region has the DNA TGTGCCAGCAGCAAATGGTTACCGGGACATAAAAAAGAGACCCAGTACTTC.

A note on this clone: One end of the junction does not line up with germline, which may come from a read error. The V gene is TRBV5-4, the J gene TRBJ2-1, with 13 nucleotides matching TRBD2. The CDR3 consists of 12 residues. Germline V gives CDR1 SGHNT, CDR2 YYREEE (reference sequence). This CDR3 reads CASSQTSGGALF. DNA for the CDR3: TGTGCCAGCAGCCAAACTAGCGGGGGGGCCCTCTTC.

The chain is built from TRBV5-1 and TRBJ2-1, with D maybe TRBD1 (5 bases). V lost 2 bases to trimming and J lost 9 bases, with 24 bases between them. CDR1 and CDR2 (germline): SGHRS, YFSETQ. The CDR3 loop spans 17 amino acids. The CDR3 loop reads CASSLVPDGSRGSEQFF. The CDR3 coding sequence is TGCGCCAGCAGCTTAGTCCCTGACGGTAGTAGGGGCAGTGAGCAGTTCTTC.

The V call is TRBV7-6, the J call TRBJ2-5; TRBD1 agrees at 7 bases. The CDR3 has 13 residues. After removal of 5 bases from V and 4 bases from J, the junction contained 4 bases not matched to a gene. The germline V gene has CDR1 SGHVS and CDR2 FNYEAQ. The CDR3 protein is CASSARQGETQYF. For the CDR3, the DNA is TGTGCCAGCAGCGCACGACAGGGAGAGACCCAGTACTTC. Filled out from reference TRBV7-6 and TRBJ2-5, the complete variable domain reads GAGVSQSPRYKVTKRGQDVALRCDPISGHVSLYWYRQALGQGPEFLTYFNYEAQQDKSGLPNDRFSAERPEGSISTLTIQRTEQRDSAMYRCASSARQGETQYFGPGTRLLVL.

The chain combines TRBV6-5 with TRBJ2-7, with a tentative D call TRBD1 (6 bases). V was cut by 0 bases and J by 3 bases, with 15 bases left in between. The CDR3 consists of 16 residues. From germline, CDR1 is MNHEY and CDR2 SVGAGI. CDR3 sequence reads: CASSYSPGQRGYEQYF. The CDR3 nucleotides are TGTGCCAGCAGTTACTCACCGGGACAACGAGGCTACGAGCAGTACTTC.

DNA of the CDR3: TGTGCCAGCAGTTCCCGGGACAGGGCCAATCAGCCCCAGCATTTT. Translation: CASSSRDRANQPQHF. V and J are TRBV28 and TRBJ1-5; TRBD1 matches at 9 bases. The J segment lost 3 bases and the V segment lost 4 bases, leaving 4 bases of the junction unmatched. Germline CDR1 MDHEN, CDR2 SYDVKM. CDR3 length: 15 residues.

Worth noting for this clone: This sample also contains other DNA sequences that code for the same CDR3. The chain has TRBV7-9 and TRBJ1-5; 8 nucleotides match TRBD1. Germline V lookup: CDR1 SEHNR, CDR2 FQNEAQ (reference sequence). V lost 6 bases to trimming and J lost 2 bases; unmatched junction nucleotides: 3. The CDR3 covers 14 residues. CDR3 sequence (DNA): TGTGCCAGCAGTTTGACAGGGGGCAATCAGCCCCAGCATTTT. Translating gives CASSLTGGNQPQHF.

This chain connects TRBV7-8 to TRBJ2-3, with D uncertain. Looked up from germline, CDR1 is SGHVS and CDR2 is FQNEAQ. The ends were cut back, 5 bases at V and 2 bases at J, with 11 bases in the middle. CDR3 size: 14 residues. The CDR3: CASSLRILTDTQYF. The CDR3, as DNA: TGTGCCAGCAGCCTGAGGATCCTCACAGATACGCAGTATTTT.

CDR3 sequence reads: CASSFWTGSRSNQPQHF. CDR3 DNA: TGTGCCAGCAGCTTCTGGACAGGGTCAAGGAGCAATCAGCCCCAGCATTTT. This chain uses TRBV7-3 with TRBJ1-5, with 8 positions matching TRBD1. This CDR3 spans 17 amino acids. With 3 bases clipped from V and 1 base from J, the junction kept 8 bases outside the gene matches. Germline lookup yields CDR1 SGHTA and CDR2 FQGTGA.